This T cell receptor (beta chain) was documented in a study of CD8+CD57+ T cells in acquired aplastic anemia. Overall study: The DNA of sorted CD4+ and CD8+ cells averaged 3.2 ug. Healthy-donor CD4+ cells averaged roughly 10.8 million reads. General study points: Any difference that existed in CD8+ Simpson's diversity between patients and controls was not significant. Patients and controls shared 25 to 30 CD8+ CDR3 sequences.

This clonotype was counted at least ten times. Its antigen is not known. The ends lost 2 bases at V and 4 bases at J; junction bases unmatched: 10. This CDR3 comprises 16 residues. Germline V gives CDR1 KGHSH, CDR2 LQKENI. Both TCR beta VDJ combination and CDR3 sequence profiling were carried out. Genomic DNA was the template for this profiling. TCRdb re-called the reads through MiXCR, storing one row per CDR3 protein. The sample holds 400,000 to 450,000 distinct CDR3 sequences; 65% to 80% are singletons and the top ten take approximately 3.9%. The sample consisted of sorted CD4+, CD8+, or CD8+CD57+ T cells (not recorded which) from PBMCs. This receptor was obtained from a human donor in good health, serving as a control. The rearrangement joins TRBV18 to TRBJ2-5; 7 nucleotides align to TRBD1. This CDR3 reads CASSPLTGPRVETQYF. The CDR3 DNA follows: TGTGCCAGCTCACCATTGACAGGGCCTCGTGTAGAGACCCAGTACTTC.